A selection of T cell receptor beta chains follows, all from one sample in a study of radiation and T cells in renal cell carcinoma. Assay used: immunoSEQ multiplex PCR; TCRdb lists only in-frame clones, some missing. The sample records approximately 140,000 clones, 70% to 90% being singletons. The source material was blood, sampled from a patient whose treatment included radiotherapy and nephrectomy. The receptors were sampled from a woman aged 50 to 60 with renal cell carcinoma. Both conserved end residues are part of each CDR3. D genes are given only for firm matches. Rows may omit the clone size; those that give it use once, few, many or a size class.

>-|TRBD2|TRBJ2-3|TRBV5-4
TGTGCCAGCAGCCTTGGACTAGCGGGACCCACAGATACGCAGTATTTT
CASSLGLAGPTDTQYF
>-|TRBD2|TRBJ2-1|TRBV11-1
TGTGCCAGCAGCTTTCCGACTAGCGGGAGTAAAGATGAGCAGTTCTTC
CASSFPTSGSKDEQFF
>once|-|TRBJ2-2|TRBV9
TGTGCCAGCAGCGTGGAGGGAGGGAACACCGGGGAGCTGTTTTTT
CASSVEGGNTGELFF
>once|-|TRBJ1-6|TRBV7-2
TGTGCCAGCAGCACCCGAGACAGTATCCCTAATTCACCCCTCCACTTT
CASSTRDSIPNSPLHF
>once|-|TRBJ1-5|TRBV7-2
TGTGCCAGCAGCTTCGGTCTCAATCAGCCCCAGCATTTT
CASSFGLNQPQHF
>-|-|TRBJ1-3|TRBV7-9
TGTGCCAGCAGCGCATACAGGGATACCTCTGGAAACACCATATATTTT
CASSAYRDTSGNTIYF
>-|-|TRBJ2-1|TRBV28
TGTGCCAGCAGAACCCCCAGCAATGAGCAGTTCTTC
CASRTPSNEQFF
>-|-|TRBJ1-1|TRBV9
TGTGCCAGCGGAGAGGGAGCCGCTTTCTTT
CASGEGAAFF
>-|TRBD1|TRBJ1-5|TRBV28
TGTGCCAGCAGTTGGGGGACAGGGGGCCAGCCCCAGCATTTT
CASSWGTGGQPQHF
>-|TRBD1|TRBJ2-7|TRBV6-1
TGTGCCAGCAGAGAACCAGGGGGTCCGGCGTACGAGCAGTACTTC
CASREPGGPAYEQYF
>-|-|TRBJ2-2|TRBV7-2
TGTGCCAGCAGCTTATCCCCGCACACCGGGGAGCTGTTTTTT
CASSLSPHTGELFF
>few|-|TRBJ2-7|TRBV5-4
TGTGCCAGCAGCCCGGCCTACGACGAGCAGTACTTC
CASSPAYDEQYF
>-|TRBD2|TRBJ2-7|TRBV7-9
TGTGCCAGCAGCGCTAGCGGGAAGGGTTACGAGCAGTACTTC
CASSASGKGYEQYF
>-|-|TRBJ2-3|TRBV27
TGTGCCAGCAACGAGCTACCCTTTAGCACAGATACGCAGTATTTT
CASNELPFSTDTQYF
>-|-|TRBJ2-7|TRBV18
TGTGCCAGCTCACAACCGGGACTCCCCCAAGGGAACGAGCAGTACTTC
CASSQPGLPQGNEQYF
>-|-|TRBJ1-1|TRBV10-3
TGTGCCATCAATTACGAGCGGACCACTGAAGCTTTCTTT
CAINYERTTEAFF
>-|TRBD1|TRBJ1-5|TRBV5-5
TGTGCCAGCAGCTTACAAGCCAGGGGGCCCATGATTAATCAGCCCCAGCATTTT
CASSLQARGPMINQPQHF
>-|TRBD1|TRBJ1-1|TRBV27
TGTGCCAGCAGTTTGACAGGGGTTGGTGAAGCTTTCTTT
CASSLTGVGEAFF
>-|-|TRBJ1-1|TRBV6-1
TGTGCCAGCAGTGAAGCGCCAGTGAACACTGAAGCTTTCTTT
CASSEAPVNTEAFF
>-|-|TRBJ1-2|TRBV6-5
TGTGCCAGCAGTTACTCGACTGGGGCAGGAGGCTACACCTTC
CASSYSTGAGGYTF
>-|-|TRBJ2-7|TRBV5-4
TGTGCCAGCAGCCGGGACCCCTACGAGCAGTACTTC
CASSRDPYEQYF
>-|-|TRBJ2-3|TRBV10-3
TGTGCCGCCAGAGGGGGTACCAGCACAGATACGCAGTATTTT
CAARGGTSTDTQYF
>-|-|TRBJ1-2|TRBV7-9
TGTGCCAGCGGAGAACGGGCGAACTATGGCTACACCTTC
CASGERANYGYTF
>-|-|TRBJ2-3|TRBV7-2
TGTGCCAGCAGCTTAGTCGGCGCGGGGGATACGCAGTATTTT
CASSLVGAGDTQYF
>-|TRBD1|TRBJ2-7|TRBV19
TGTGCCAGTAGTTTCCGGGACAGGGGTTACGAGCAGTACTTC
CASSFRDRGYEQYF
>-|-|TRBJ2-7|TRBV5-6
TGTGCCAGCAGCTTTTTCCCAGGGAGAGACGACGAGCAGTACTTC
CASSFFPGRDDEQYF
>-|TRBD1|TRBJ1-5|TRBV6-6
TGTGCCAGCAGTTCCCCGGACAGGGGCAATCAGCCCCAGCATTTT
CASSSPDRGNQPQHF
>-|TRBD1|TRBJ2-1|TRBV9
TGTGCCAGCAGCGGAGGGACAGCTGAGCAGATTGCTAATGAGCAGTTCTTC
CASSGGTAEQIANEQFF
>once|TRBD2|TRBJ2-2|TRBV7-3
TGTGCCAGCTCTGAAGAAGCTGGGACTAGCGGGAGGGTGCGGACCGGGGAGCTGTTTTTT
CASSEEAGTSGRVRTGELFF
>once|TRBD1|TRBJ1-1|TRBV18
TGTGCCAGCTCAACTACGGACAGGGTCGTTGAAGCTTTCTTT
CASSTTDRVVEAFF
>-|-|TRBJ2-7|TRBV21-1
TGTGCCAGCAGCAAAGGGGAACGGCAGGGGGCCTACGAGCAGTACTTC
CASSKGERQGAYEQYF
>-|TRBD1|TRBJ2-7|TRBV7-9
TGTGCCGCCGGGACAGCATCCTACGAGCAGTACTTC
CAAGTASYEQYF
>-|TRBD1|TRBJ1-2|TRBV4-3
TGCGCCAGCAGCCAAGATAGACAGGGGGCCGTACGCTACACCTTC
CASSQDRQGAVRYTF
>-|TRBD1|TRBJ2-3|TRBV29-1
TGCAGCGTTGGGGACAGCTATGCCTCTAGCACAGATACGCAGTATTTT
CSVGDSYASSTDTQYF
>-|-|TRBJ1-5|TRBV6-4
TGTGCCAGCAGTGCGGTGTCGGGGGACCAGCCCCAGCATTTT
CASSAVSGDQPQHF
>-|-|TRBJ1-2|TRBV28
TGTGCCAGCAGCCGACCAGGTGCTTCCCACTATGGCTACACCTTC
CASSRPGASHYGYTF
>-|-|TRBJ2-3|TRBV6-1
TGTGCCAGCAGTTTCCCGGGGTCCTCTCGGGCGCAGTATTTT
CASSFPGSSRAQYF
>few|TRBD1|TRBJ1-1|TRBV4-3
TGCGCCAGCAGCTTGGGGACAGTGGGCACTGAAGCTTTCTTT
CASSLGTVGTEAFF
>few|-|TRBJ2-1|TRBV29-1
TGCAGCGTTATACCGAACTCCTACAATGAGCAGTTCTTC
CSVIPNSYNEQFF
>-|-|TRBJ1-6|TRBV6-5
TGTGCCAGCAGTTACTCGGGAAAACCCCTCCACTTT
CASSYSGKPLHF
>-|-|TRBJ2-2|TRBV6-1
TGTGCCAGCAGTGCAGGGTATACGAACACCGGGGAGCTGTTTTTT
CASSAGYTNTGELFF
>-|TRBD1|TRBJ2-2|TRBV18
TGTGCCAGCTCAACCGGGACAGGGGCTACCGGGGAGCTGTTTTTT
CASSTGTGATGELFF
>-|TRBD1|TRBJ1-6|TRBV27
TGTGCCAGCAGGGAGGGACAGGATAATTCACCCCTCCACTTT
CASREGQDNSPLHF
>-|-|TRBJ2-3|TRBV15
TGTGCCACCAGCGAGATTACGCCAGATACGCAGTATTTT
CATSEITPDTQYF
>-|-|TRBJ1-1|TRBV15
TGTGCCACCAGGGCGGGTCACCAAAACACTGAAGCTTTCTTT
CATRAGHQNTEAFF
>-|-|TRBJ2-2|TRBV18
TGTGCCAGCTCACCCCGGTCGGCAGAATTATCCACCGGGGAGCTGTTTTTT
CASSPRSAELSTGELFF
>-|TRBD2|TRBJ2-1|TRBV25-1
TGTGCCAGCAGTGAAAGGGGGACTAGCGGGAACAATGAGCAGTTCTTC
CASSERGTSGNNEQFF
>-|-|TRBJ2-2|TRBV4-1
TGCGCCAGCAGCCAAGAAAAGGGGAGCACCGGGGAGCTGTTTTTT
CASSQEKGSTGELFF
>-|TRBD1|TRBJ1-6|TRBV6-6
TGTGCCACTACAGGGGGCTGGTATTCACCCCTCCACTTT
CATTGGWYSPLHF
>-|-|TRBJ2-5|TRBV19
TGTGCCACAAGGGGGGGGAGTCAAGAGACCCAGTACTTC
CATRGGSQETQYF
>-|-|TRBJ2-7|TRBV7-5
TGTGCCAGAAGCTCGCCTAGACAGGGGGCCTCCTACGAGCAGTACTTC
CARSSPRQGASYEQYF
>once|TRBD1|TRBJ2-1|TRBV7-2
TGTGCCAGCAGCCAACGGGACAGGGACTACAATGAGCAGTTCTTC
CASSQRDRDYNEQFF
>-|-|TRBJ2-7|TRBV9
TGTGCCAGCAGCGTACAGGAGAACTACGAGCAGTACTTC
CASSVQENYEQYF
>few|TRBD2|TRBJ2-7|TRBV10-2
TGCGCCAGCAGTGACATTCTAGCGGGAGATCGCTACGAGCAGTACTTC
CASSDILAGDRYEQYF
>-|-|TRBJ2-7|TRBV10-1
TGCGCCAGCAGCGCCACAGGGAACGAGCAGTACTTC
CASSATGNEQYF
>once|TRBD2|TRBJ2-7|TRBV13
TGTGCCAGCAGCTTAGGGACTAGCGGATCCTACGAGCAGTACTTC
CASSLGTSGSYEQYF
>-|TRBD2|TRBJ2-2|TRBV4-3
TGCGCCAGCAGCCAGAGTAGCGGGGACACCGGGGAGCTGTTTTTT
CASSQSSGDTGELFF
>-|-|TRBJ1-1|TRBV5-6
TGTGCCAGCAGCCCCCCTCGGTATGGCACTGAAGCTTTCTTT
CASSPPRYGTEAFF
>-|-|TRBJ2-7|TRBV4-2
TGTGCCAGCAGCGCCTACTTTAGCTCCTACGAGCAGTACTTC
CASSAYFSSYEQYF